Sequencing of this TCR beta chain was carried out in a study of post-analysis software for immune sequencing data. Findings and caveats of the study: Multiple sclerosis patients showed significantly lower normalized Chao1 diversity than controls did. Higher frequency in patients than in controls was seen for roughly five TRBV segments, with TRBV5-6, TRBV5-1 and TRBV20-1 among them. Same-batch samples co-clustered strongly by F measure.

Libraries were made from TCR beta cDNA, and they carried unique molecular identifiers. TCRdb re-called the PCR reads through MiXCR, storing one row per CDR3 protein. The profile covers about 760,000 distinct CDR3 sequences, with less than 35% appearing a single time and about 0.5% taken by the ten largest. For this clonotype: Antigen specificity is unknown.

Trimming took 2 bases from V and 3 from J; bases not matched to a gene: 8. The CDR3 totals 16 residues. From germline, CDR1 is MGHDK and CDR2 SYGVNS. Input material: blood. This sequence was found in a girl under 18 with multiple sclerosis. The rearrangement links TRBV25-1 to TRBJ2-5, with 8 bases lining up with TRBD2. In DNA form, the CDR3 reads TGTGCCAGCAGTGAAGGACGGGAGGGCGTCAAAGAGACCCAGTACTTC. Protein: CASSEGREGVKETQYF.